The 22 T cell receptor beta chains below all came from one sample that was sequenced in a study of tumor-infiltrating lymphocytes in primary liver carcinoma. The study extracted blood RNA from unsorted whole blood and also extracted germline DNA. The researchers produced TCR beta cDNA from approximately 0.45 ug total RNA with a constant-region primer. Sequencing libraries for TCR beta derived from three nested multiplex PCR rounds that used slightly modified ARM-PCR. Investigators reported that the first two PCR rounds, at roughly 11 cycles each, used TRBV1-TRBV30 forward primers with a C-beta reverse primer. Via MiXCR, TCRdb re-called the multiplex PCR reads, giving one row per CDR3 protein. The table lists just over 300,000 distinct CDR3 sequences, roughly 60% of them singletons, with over 15% in the top ten. The sequenced material came from peripheral blood. Source of these receptors: a woman in her thirties with primary liver carcinoma and hepatitis B virus infection.

The chain has TRBV11-1 and TRBJ2-1; D might be TRBD1 (7 bases). V lost 11 bases, J lost 5 bases, and 22 bases lay in between. CDR3 size: 15 residues. Germline CDR1 SGHAT, CDR2 FQDESV (reference sequence). This chain's CDR3 is CAGSPGGWGHNEQFF. The CDR3 region has the DNA TGTGCCGGTAGCCCAGGGGGGTGGGGGCACAATGAGCAGTTCTTC. The complete variable domain, with remaining parts taken from reference TRBV11-1 and TRBJ2-1, reads EAEVAQSPRYKITEKSQAVAFWCDPISGHATLYWYRQILGQGPELLVQFQDESVVDDSQLPKDRFSAERLKGVDSTLKIQPAELGDSAMYLCAGSPGGWGHNEQFFGPGTRLTVL.

As regards this clonotype: The junction departs from the called germline gene at one end, perhaps through a read error. V is TRBV7-8 and J is TRBJ2-3; D is unclear. Germline-derived CDR1 and CDR2 are SGHVS and FQNEAQ. The CDR3 covers 15 residues. CDR3 DNA sequence: TGTGCCAGCAGCCCCGTCTTGGGGTACACATATACGCAGTATTTT. It specifies CASSPVLGYTYTQYF.

Comments on this clonotype: A much larger clone sits a single nucleotide away, making a read error possible. J is TRBJ2-7 and V is TRBV6-5; perhaps TRBD2 as D (6 bases). Germline CDR1 reads MNHEY; CDR2 reads SVGAGI. The CDR3 is 12 residues long. The V end lost 7 bases, the J end lost 7 bases, and 14 bases lay between the germline ends. The CDR3 region is CASTRSGREQYF. The CDR3, as DNA: TGTGCCAGCACGCGATCAGGGAGGGAGCAGTACTTC.

In regard to this clonotype: This CDR3 fails to terminate in the conserved phenylalanine or tryptophan, so it likely reflects a read error. The V and J genes are TRBV11-1 and TRBJ2-5; D call uncertain. Germline CDR1 reads SGHAT; CDR2 reads FQDESV (reference sequence). The CDR3 extends over 12 amino acids. CDR3 nucleotide sequence: TGTGTCAGCAGCGATTGTCGGGAGACCCAGTACCTC. It codes for CVSSDCRETQYL.

Comment on this clonotype: A much larger clone differs from this one at a single base, so this may be a read error. The V and J genes are TRBV12-3 or TRBV12-4 and TRBJ2-3; 10 nucleotides agree with TRBD2. The CDR3 length is 15 residues. CDR3 sequence reads: CASSSSGSGTDTRYF. DNA for the CDR3: TGTGCCAGCAGTTCTAGCGGGAGTGGGACAGATACGCGGTATTTT.

The gene calls are TRBV28 and TRBJ1-1; D gene ambiguous. The germline V and J ends were trimmed by 7 bases and 1 base, with 13 bases remaining between them. The length of the CDR3 is 14 residues. CDR1 and CDR2 from the germline V gene are MDHEN and SYDVKM. CDR3 nucleotide sequence: TGTGCCAGCATTACCAAACCCAGGAACACTGAAGCTTTCTTT. Translation gives CASITKPRNTEAFF. The whole variable domain, remainder taken from reference TRBV28 and TRBJ1-1, is DVKVTQSSRYLVKRTGEKVFLECVQDMDHENMFWYRQDPGLGLRLIYFSYDVKMKEKGDIPEGYSVSREKKERFSLILESASTNQTSMYLCASITKPRNTEAFFGQGTRLTVV.

The CDR3 nucleotides read TGTGCCAGCAGCCAAGGTCTCAGGGTGTCTTCTGGAAACACCATATATTTT. It yields the protein CASSQGLRVSSGNTIYF. The V and J genes are TRBV4-2 and TRBJ1-3, with D maybe TRBD1 (5 bases). The CDR3 sequence is 17 residues long. Trimming cost V 1 base and J 1 base, with 14 bases left between them. The germline V gene has CDR1 LGHNA and CDR2 YNFKEQ.

There are a few counts of this clonotype. Here the CDR3 DNA reads TGTGCCAGCAGACAGACCGGGGAGCTGTTTTTT. This gives the protein CASRQTGELFF. V and J are TRBV14 and TRBJ2-2; D is uncertain. With 6 bases removed from V and 5 bases from J, the gap between germline ends came to 4 bases. The CDR3 extends over 11 amino acids. The germline CDR1 and CDR2 sequences are SGHDN and FVKESK.

About this clonotype itself: The junction shows a germline mismatch at one end, possibly a read error. The rearrangement joins TRBV5-8 to TRBJ2-7; 7 bases fit TRBD1. This CDR3 region has 16 residues. Germline CDR1 reads SGHTS; CDR2 reads YDEGEE. DNA of the CDR3: TGTGCCAACAGCATGTACAACGGACAGGTCCAGTACGAGCAGTACTTC. Translation: CANSMYNGQVQYEQYF.

Comment on this clonotype: The junction shows a germline mismatch at one end, possibly a read error. The chain combines TRBV6-6 with TRBJ2-1; 11 nucleotides match TRBD2. The length of the CDR3 is 16 residues. Germline assignment: CDR1 MNHNY and CDR2 SVGAGI (reference sequence). As DNA, the CDR3 is TGTGCCAGCAGTTACCCTACTAGCGGGAGCTACAATGGGCAGTTCTTC. Encoded protein: CASSYPTSGSYNGQFF.

This clonotype has a count of ten or more. The chain carries TRBV5-4 and TRBJ2-3, with D possibly matching TRBD1 (6 bases). The CDR3 has 15 residues. V lost 0 bases and J 0 bases, leaving 8 bases between the germline ends. Per the germline V gene, CDR1 is SGHNT and CDR2 is YYREEE (reference sequence). CDR3 loop: CASSLGQVSTDTQYF. In DNA form, the CDR3 reads TGTGCCAGCAGCTTGGGACAGGTCAGCACAGATACGCAGTATTTT.

V is TRBV4-1 and J is TRBJ2-5; 8 bases line up with TRBD1. Unmatched junction bases numbered 10, after V lost 2 bases and J lost 5 bases. The CDR3 is 16 amino acids. Germline CDR1 reads MGHRA; CDR2 reads YSYEKL. For the CDR3, the DNA is TGCGCCAGCAGCCAACGACCCGGGGACAGGCGGGAGACCCAGTACTTC. It translates to CASSQRPGDRRETQYF.

In the case of this clonotype: A much larger clone lies a single base off, so this may be a read error. The rearrangement uses TRBV29-1 and TRBJ2-5, with D uncertain. The CDR3 length is 10 residues. Germline V gene sequence: CDR1 SQVTM, CDR2 ANQGSEA. V dropped 7 bases and J dropped 9 bases, with 12 bases sitting between them. CDR3 nucleotide sequence: TGCAGCGAAATTGCCCTGGCCCAGTACTTC. Its protein is CSEIALAQYF. Filled out from reference TRBV29-1 and TRBJ2-5, the complete variable domain reads SAVISQKPSRDICQRGTSLTIQCQVDSQVTMMFWYRQQPGQSLTLIATANQGSEATYESGFVIDKFPISRPNLTFSTLTVSNMSPEDSSIYLCSEIALAQYFGPGTRLLVL.

This clonotype was recorded at least ten times. This chain connects TRBV5-5 to TRBJ2-2; 12 bases line up with TRBD2. CDR1 is SGHKS, CDR2 YYEKEE, per germline (reference sequence). The trim removed 4 bases at V and 6 bases at J, leaving 7 bases unmatched. The CDR3 has 16 residues. CDR3 protein: CASSPSLAGGPGELFF. The CDR3 DNA sequence: TGTGCCAGCAGCCCCTCACTAGCGGGAGGTCCCGGGGAGCTGTTTTTT.

Only a few counts were recorded for this clonotype. The CDR3 end shows no conserved phenylalanine or tryptophan, and so a read error is likely. The chain combines TRBV12-3 or TRBV12-4 with TRBJ1-6; no reliable D call. The CDR3 length is 12 residues. Between the trimmed V and J ends, which lost 6 bases and 2 bases, there was a span of 2 bases. This chain's CDR3 is CASSAYNSPLHL. The DNA of the CDR3 is TGTGCCAGCAGCGCCTATAATTCACCCCTCCACCTT.

As for this clonotype: No conserved phenylalanine or tryptophan is present at the end of the CDR3, so a read error is the likely explanation. The V call is TRBV11-2, the J call TRBJ2-2; D possibly uses TRBD1 or TRBD2 (6 bases each). The CDR3 totals 15 residues. In germline, CDR1 is SGHAT, CDR2 FQNNGV. The germline V and J ends were trimmed by 1 base and 8 bases, with 14 bases remaining between them. The CDR3 sequence: CASSLALGGLGELFY. Here the CDR3 DNA reads TGTGCCAGCAGCTTAGCACTGGGGGGCCTTGGGGAGCTGTTTTAT.

The CDR3 coding sequence is TGTGCCAGCAGCTATAACAGACAGGGGGCGTATGGCTACACCTTC. It specifies CASSYNRQGAYGYTF. The rearrangement joins TRBV11-1 to TRBJ1-2; 10 bases fit TRBD1. From germline, CDR1 is SGHAT and CDR2 FQDESV (reference sequence). The ends lost 4 bases at V and 5 bases at J; junction bases unmatched: 7. CDR3 size: 15 residues. Together with reference TRBV11-1 and TRBJ1-2, the CDR3 gives the full variable domain: EAEVAQSPRYKITEKSQAVAFWCDPISGHATLYWYRQILGQGPELLVQFQDESVVDDSQLPKDRFSAERLKGVDSTLKIQPAELGDSAMYLCASSYNRQGAYGYTFGSGTRLTVV.

Points on this clonotype: Sequence at one end of the junction differs from germline and may be a read error. This sequence joins TRBV5-1 and TRBJ2-5; perhaps TRBD1 as D (6 bases). The germline V gene has CDR1 SGHRS and CDR2 YFSETQ. The CDR3 is made up of 14 amino acids. CDR3: CANSFLQGQETQYF. The CDR3 coding sequence is TGCGCCAACAGCTTCCTACAGGGACAAGAGACCCAGTACTTC.

As for this clonotype: A much more abundant neighbour one base away suggests this may be a read error. This chain links TRBV6-1 with TRBJ1-2; D is unclear. CDR1 MNHNS and CDR2 SASEGT come from the germline V gene. The CDR3 runs 14 residues. Written as DNA, the CDR3 is TGTGCCAGCATTGAAGCCGCCTTTACTCGTGGCTACACCTTC. It specifies CASIEAAFTRGYTF.

The chain carries TRBV12-3 or TRBV12-4 and TRBJ2-3; D remains unclear. The CDR3 totals 13 residues. Trimming removed 2 bases at V and 2 bases at J, with 5 bases between. The DNA of the CDR3 is TGTGCCAGCAGTTTATGTCCCACAGATACGCAGTATTTT. Amino acid sequence: CASSLCPTDTQYF.

There are a few counts of this clonotype. The CDR3 spells CASSSRDRDFGEQYF. The CDR3 DNA sequence: TGTGCCAGCAGCTCTCGGGACAGGGATTTTGGCGAGCAGTACTTC. The genes are TRBV5-4 and TRBJ2-7, with TRBD1 matching over 9 bases. The CDR3 is made up of 15 amino acids. V lost 3 bases, J lost 6 bases, and 10 bases stayed unmatched. CDR1 is SGHNT and CDR2 is YYREEE in the germline V gene (reference sequence).

This clonotype is a singleton in its sample. The chain recombines TRBV10-3 with TRBJ2-5, with a weak D call TRBD1 (5 bases). CDR1 ENHRY and CDR2 SYGVKD come from the germline V gene. This CDR3 contains 12 residues. Trimming pared 8 bases from V and 2 bases from J, leaving 9 bases between. CDR3 bases: TGTGCCATCTCTAGGGGACAAGAGACCCAGTACTTC. The encoded protein is CAISRGQETQYF.